These 3 T cell receptor beta chains were sequenced from one sample in a study of T-cell reconstitution after alpha-beta-depleted transplantation in children. The TCRbeta library incorporated unique molecular identifiers. TCRdb analysed the PCR reads with MiXCR anew, one entry per CDR3 protein. Of approximately 150,000 distinct CDR3 sequences listed, around 9% are singletons. This specimen consisted of PBMCs, mostly from graft donor cells, obtained 180 days after TCRalphabeta/CD19-depleted stem cell transplant. The receptors originated from a female patient aged 2-9 years who had a stem cell transplant for congenital amegakaryocytic thrombocytopenia, so the T cells may come from the graft donor.

This clonotype was seen a few times. This chain uses TRBV5-1 with TRBJ1-4; 9 bases fit TRBD1. The V gene end was trimmed by 4 bases and the J gene end by 5 bases; junction bases not matched to a gene: 3. The CDR3 is 14 amino acids. CDR1 and CDR2 (germline): SGHRS, YFSETQ. The CDR3, as DNA: TGCGCCAGCAGCGTGGACAGGGGAAATGAAAAACTGTTTTTT. Protein: CASSVDRGNEKLFF.

This clonotype was observed at least ten times. The genes are TRBV6-1 and TRBJ2-1, with 9 bases identical to TRBD2. The CDR3 contains 17 residues. Germline V gives CDR1 MNHNS, CDR2 SASEGT. V was clipped by 6 bases and J by 6 bases; unmatched bases: 15. This CDR3 reads CASSQGLLAGIPNEQFF. Written as DNA, the CDR3 is TGTGCCAGCAGCCAAGGGCTGCTAGCGGGGATCCCCAATGAGCAGTTCTTC.

This clonotype was recorded at least ten times. CDR3 sequence reads: CASSPSVPGDTQYF. The CDR3 coding sequence is TGTGCCAGCAGTCCATCCGTCCCCGGAGATACGCAGTATTTT. The chain carries TRBV28 and TRBJ2-3; no clear D. V gave up 5 bases and J gave up 5 bases, with 14 bases separating them. This CDR3 has 14 amino acids. Looked up from germline, CDR1 is MDHEN and CDR2 is SYDVKM.